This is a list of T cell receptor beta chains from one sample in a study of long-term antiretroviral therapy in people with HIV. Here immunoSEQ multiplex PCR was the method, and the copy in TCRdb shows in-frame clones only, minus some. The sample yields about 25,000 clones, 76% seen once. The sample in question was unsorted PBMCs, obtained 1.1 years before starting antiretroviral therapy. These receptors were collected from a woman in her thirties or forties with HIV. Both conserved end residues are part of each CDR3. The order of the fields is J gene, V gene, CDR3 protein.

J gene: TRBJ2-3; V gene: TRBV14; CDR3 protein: CASARGGPHDTQYF
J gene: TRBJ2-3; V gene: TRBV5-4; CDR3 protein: CASSRRPADTQYF
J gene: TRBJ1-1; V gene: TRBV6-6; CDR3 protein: CASTQWVENTEAFF
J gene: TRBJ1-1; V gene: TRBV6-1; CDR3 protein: CASSVMDMNTEAFF
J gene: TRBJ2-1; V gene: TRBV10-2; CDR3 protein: CASSLGGRNEQFF
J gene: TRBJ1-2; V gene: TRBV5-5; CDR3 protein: CASSLETSNYGYTF
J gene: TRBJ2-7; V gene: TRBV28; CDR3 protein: CASSWRRGTSGNYEQYF
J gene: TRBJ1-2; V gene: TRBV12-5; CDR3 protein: CASGLGGYYGYTF
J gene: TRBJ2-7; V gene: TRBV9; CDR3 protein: CASSAGTSGYEQYF
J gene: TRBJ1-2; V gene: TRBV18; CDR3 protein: CASSPRRDRGGYTF
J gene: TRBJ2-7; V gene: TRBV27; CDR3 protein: CASSFRGLGGTYEQYF
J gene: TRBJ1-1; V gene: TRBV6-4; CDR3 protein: CASSDSSKNTEAFF
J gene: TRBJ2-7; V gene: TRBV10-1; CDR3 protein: CASSDAGGYEQYF
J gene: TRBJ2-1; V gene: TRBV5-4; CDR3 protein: CASSPGLAGAVEQFF
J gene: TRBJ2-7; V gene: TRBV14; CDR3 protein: CASSQAGGGTGDSYEQYF
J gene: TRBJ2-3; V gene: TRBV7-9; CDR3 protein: CASSHKGRSTDTQYF
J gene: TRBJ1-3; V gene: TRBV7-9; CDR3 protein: CASSLVPGDEHF
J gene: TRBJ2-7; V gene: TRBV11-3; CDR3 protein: CASSADYEQYF
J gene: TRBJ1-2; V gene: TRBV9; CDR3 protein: CASSNLNYGYTF
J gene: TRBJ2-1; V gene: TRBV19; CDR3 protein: CASTNTYNEQFF
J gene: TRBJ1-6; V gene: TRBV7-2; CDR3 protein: CASTSQGGDSPLHF
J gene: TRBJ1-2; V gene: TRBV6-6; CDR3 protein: CASSYPTGDYGYTF
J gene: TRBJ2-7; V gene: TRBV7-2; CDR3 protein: CASSLGRGPYEQYF
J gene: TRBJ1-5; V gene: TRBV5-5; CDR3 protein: CASSFLGGPQPQHF
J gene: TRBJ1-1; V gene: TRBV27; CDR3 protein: CASRGTGAEAFF
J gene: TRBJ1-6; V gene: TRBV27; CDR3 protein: CASSPRQNNSPLHF
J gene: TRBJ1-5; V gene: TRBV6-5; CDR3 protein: CATRSEREGNQPQHF
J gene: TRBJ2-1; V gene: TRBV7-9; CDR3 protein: CASSRDYDNEQFF
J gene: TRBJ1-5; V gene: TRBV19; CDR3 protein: CASSIGYAGNQPQHF
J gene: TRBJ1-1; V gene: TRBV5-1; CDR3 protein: CASSLGYGDTEAFF
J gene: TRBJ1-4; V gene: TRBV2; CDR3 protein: CASKGEGDEKLFF
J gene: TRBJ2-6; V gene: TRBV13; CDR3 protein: CASSLGQSISGANVLTF
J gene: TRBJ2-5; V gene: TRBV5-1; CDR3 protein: CASSLNPGHEETQYF
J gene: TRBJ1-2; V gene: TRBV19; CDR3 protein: CASRLDRKNYGYTF
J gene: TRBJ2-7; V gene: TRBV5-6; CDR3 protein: CASSSIDRADEQYF
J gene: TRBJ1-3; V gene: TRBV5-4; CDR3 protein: CASSLEQGARGNTIYF
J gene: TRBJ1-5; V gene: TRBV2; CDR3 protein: CASNQGTPNQPQHF
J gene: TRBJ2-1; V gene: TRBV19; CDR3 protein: CASSSRRGSTTYNEQFF
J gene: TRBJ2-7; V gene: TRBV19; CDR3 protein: CASSLLVGGQAEQYF
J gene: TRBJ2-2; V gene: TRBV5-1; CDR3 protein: CASSLGAASGELFF
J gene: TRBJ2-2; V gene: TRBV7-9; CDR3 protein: CASREEAGGYGELFF
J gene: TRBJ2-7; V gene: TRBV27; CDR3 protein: CASSSYRGAYEQYF